This TCR beta chain was recovered during a study of Graves' ophthalmopathy and Graves' hyperthyroidism. V gave up 5 bases and J gave up 4 bases, with 17 bases separating them. Germline CDR1 reads SEHNR; CDR2 reads FQNEAQ (reference sequence). The CDR3 consists of 15 residues. The table lists this clonotype with many counts. CDR3 regions of TCR beta were amplified from RNA transcripts. Amplification began with first-round RT-PCR using HTBI primers, then second-round multiplex PCR was performed. Each CDR3 protein is one row after TCRdb ran MiXCR on the multiplex PCR reads. The table records around 1.1 million distinct CDR3 sequences, about 38% of them present only once.

This sequence originates from an adult man with Graves' hyperthyroidism. The sequenced material came from peripheral blood or thyroid tissue (not recorded which). The rearrangement links TRBV7-9 to TRBJ1-2; D is possibly TRBD1 (6 bases). The CDR3 DNA sequence: TGTGCCAGCAGCCAACCAGAGGGGGGGATCTATGGCTACACCTTC. Amino acid sequence: CASSQPEGGIYGYTF.